The T cell receptor (beta chain) under discussion was sequenced for a study of a mutant IDH1 vaccine in newly diagnosed glioma. The overall study: An approximately 62% male, about 40% female split and a mean age of roughly 44 years characterized treated patients. Patients got radiotherapy, temozolomide, or both beforehand, and most got both. Broader study findings: Detectable vaccine-induced immune responses arose in around 95% of patients. The authors found pseudoprogression apparently unrelated to changes in top peripheral T cell clonotypes.

Method: immunoSEQ multiplex PCR; TCRdb's copy keeps in-frame clones and lacks some. Of 15,000 to 20,000 clones listed, about 95% were seen once; the top ten hold more than 3.5%. Time point of the sample: baseline, week 1 (first vaccination visit). The treatment is: pre-vaccination baseline after standard-of-care therapy. Germline lookup yields CDR1 SGHTA and CDR2 FQGNSA. This CDR3 region has 15 residues. Germline trimming cut 4 bases from V and 7 bases from J; bases unmatched to any gene: 10. A word on this clone: Its antigen remains unknown.

The source is a woman between 18 and 29 years old with glioma. Some clones in this sample may be carry-over from other donors' samples. This material consisted of peripheral blood mononuclear cells (PBMCs), taken from a glioma patient treated with radiotherapy, temozolomide or both. The chain recombines TRBV7-2 with TRBJ2-7; 10 bases are shared with TRBD1. The CDR3 region has the DNA TGTGCCAGCAGCTACGGGACAGGGGCCCCGGTTGAGCAGTACTTC. Its protein product is CASSYGTGAPVEQYF.